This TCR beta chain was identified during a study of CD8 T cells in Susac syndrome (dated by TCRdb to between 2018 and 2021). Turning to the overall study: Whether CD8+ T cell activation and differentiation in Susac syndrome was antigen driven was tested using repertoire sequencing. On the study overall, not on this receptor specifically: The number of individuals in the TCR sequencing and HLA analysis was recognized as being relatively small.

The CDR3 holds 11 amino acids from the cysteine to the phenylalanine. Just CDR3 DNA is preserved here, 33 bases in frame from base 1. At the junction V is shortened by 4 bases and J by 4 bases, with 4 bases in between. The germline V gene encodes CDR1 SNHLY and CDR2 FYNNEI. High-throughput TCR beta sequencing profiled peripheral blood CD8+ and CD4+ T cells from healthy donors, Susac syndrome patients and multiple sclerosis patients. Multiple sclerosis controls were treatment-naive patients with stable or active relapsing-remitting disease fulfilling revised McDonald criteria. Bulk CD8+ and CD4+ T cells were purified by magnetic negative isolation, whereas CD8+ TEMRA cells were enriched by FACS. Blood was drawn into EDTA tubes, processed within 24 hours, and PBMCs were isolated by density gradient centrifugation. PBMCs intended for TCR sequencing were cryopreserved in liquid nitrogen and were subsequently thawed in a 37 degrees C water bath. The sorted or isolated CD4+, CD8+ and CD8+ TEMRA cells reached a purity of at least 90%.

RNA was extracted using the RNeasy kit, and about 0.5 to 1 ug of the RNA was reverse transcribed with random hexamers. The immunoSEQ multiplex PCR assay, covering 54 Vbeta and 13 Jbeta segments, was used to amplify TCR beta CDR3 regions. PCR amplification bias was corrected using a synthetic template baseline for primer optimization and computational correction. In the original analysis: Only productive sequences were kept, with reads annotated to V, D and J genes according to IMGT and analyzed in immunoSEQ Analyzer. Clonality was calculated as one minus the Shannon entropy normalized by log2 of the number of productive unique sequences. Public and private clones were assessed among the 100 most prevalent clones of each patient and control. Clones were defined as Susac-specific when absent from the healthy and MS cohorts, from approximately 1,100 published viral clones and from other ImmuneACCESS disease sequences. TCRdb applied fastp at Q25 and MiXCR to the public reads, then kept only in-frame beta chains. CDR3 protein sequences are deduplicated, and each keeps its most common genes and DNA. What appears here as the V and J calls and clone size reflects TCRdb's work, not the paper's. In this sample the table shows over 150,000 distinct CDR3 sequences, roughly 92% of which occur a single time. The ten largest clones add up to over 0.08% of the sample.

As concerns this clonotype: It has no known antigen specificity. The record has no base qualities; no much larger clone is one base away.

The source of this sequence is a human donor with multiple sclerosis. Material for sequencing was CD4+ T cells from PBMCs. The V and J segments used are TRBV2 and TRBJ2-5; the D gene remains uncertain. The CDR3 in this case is CASSGRETQYF. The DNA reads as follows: TGTGCCAGCAGTGGACGAGAGACCCAGTACTTC.